Presented here are 10 T cell receptor beta chains from one specimen sequenced in a study of shared clonotypes between healthy human individuals. Sequenced by immunoSEQ multiplex PCR; TCRdb stores in-frame clones only, minus some. The table lists about 230,000 clones, 65% of them singletons. The material sequenced was memory CD4+ T cells sorted from blood. Stated subset: CD45RA-negative fraction. The receptors originated from a man aged 25-45 years in good health.

This chain links TRBV5-1 with TRBJ1-1; 8 nucleotides match TRBD1. This CDR3 has 15 residues. Germline CDR1 reads SGHRS; CDR2 reads YFSETQ. V dropped 0 bases and J dropped 10; count of bases not matched to a gene: 11. DNA of the CDR3: TGCGCCAGCAGCTTGGGGACAGGGTCTTTGCTTCGAGCTTTCTTT. Protein: CASSLGTGSLLRAFF.

The J gene is TRBJ1-2, the V gene TRBV28; 7 bases line up with TRBD1. V shed 8 bases and J 0 bases; nucleotides not matched to a gene: 15. This CDR3 contains 17 residues. Germline V gene data show CDR1 as MDHEN and CDR2 as SYDVKM. The CDR3 DNA is TGTGCCAGCCGTACCATAGGGGGCGGAACGGCTAACTATGGCTACACCTTC. The encoded protein is CASRTIGGGTANYGYTF.

In this sample, this clone turned up a few times. The chain couples TRBV19 to TRBJ1-5, with a possible D match to TRBD1 (6 bases). CDR3 length: 12 amino acids. Germline CDR1 is LNHDA and CDR2 is SQIVND (reference sequence). V shed 6 bases and J shed 7 bases, with 10 bases lying between them. The CDR3 DNA sequence: TGTGCCAGTAGATTGGGGGGCCAGCCCCAGCATTTT. As protein: CASRLGGQPQHF.

This clone was found a few times. J is TRBJ2-5 and V is TRBV5-1; 9 positions match TRBD2. The CDR3 is made up of 17 amino acids. Germline CDR1 and CDR2: SGHRS and YFSETQ. V lost 0 bases, J lost 0 bases, and 6 bases stayed unmatched. The CDR3: CASSLGSSGAYQETQYF. In nucleotides, the CDR3 is TGCGCCAGCAGCTTGGGTTCTAGCGGGGCCTACCAAGAGACCCAGTACTTC.

The chain couples TRBV9 to TRBJ2-3; D is undetermined. Per germline, CDR1 SGDLS and CDR2 YYNGEE. V was clipped by 0 bases and J by 0 bases, with 14 bases between them. The CDR3 loop spans 17 amino acids. DNA of the CDR3: TGTGCCAGCAGCGTAGACAGCCACACCACTAGCACAGATACGCAGTATTTT. Its translation is CASSVDSHTTSTDTQYF.

This clone was recorded at least ten times. This chain links TRBV6-6 with TRBJ2-3; 9 bases are a match to TRBD2. Per germline, CDR1 MNHNY and CDR2 SVGAGI (reference sequence). J lost 4 bases, V lost 6 bases, and 8 bases had no gene match. The CDR3 sequence is 15 residues long. The CDR3 here is CASSFPGTSSDTQYF. The CDR3 nucleotides read TGTGCCAGCAGCTTCCCCGGGACTAGCTCAGATACGCAGTATTTT.

The V and J genes are TRBV11-2 and TRBJ2-2; the D gene could be TRBD1 or TRBD2 (5 bases each). Trimming took 1 base from V and 7 from J, leaving 13 bases between them. There are 15 residues in the CDR3. CDR1 is SGHAT, CDR2 FQNNGV, per germline. The CDR3 DNA sequence: TGTGCCAGCAGCTTAGGGGCCCGGGGCCTCGGGGAGCTGTTTTTT. Protein sequence: CASSLGARGLGELFF.

At least ten counts were recorded for this clone. J is TRBJ2-1 and V is TRBV7-6; D not certain. Germline V lookup: CDR1 SGHVS, CDR2 FNYEAQ. Trimming pared 1 base from V and 6 bases from J, leaving 10 bases between. This CDR3 is built from 14 residues. In nucleotides, the CDR3 is TGTGCCAGCAGCTTAGTCCCCGCATCCAATGAGCAGTTCTTC. It encodes CASSLVPASNEQFF.

The table lists this clone with a count of one. The identical CDR3 is also encoded by other nucleotide sequences in the sample. The chain combines TRBV20-1 with TRBJ1-1; TRBD1 is a possible D gene (5 bases). The CDR3 is 11 residues long. Trimming took off 5 bases at V and 8 bases at J, with 12 bases between the two ends. Germline V lookup: CDR1 DFQATT, CDR2 SNEGSKA (reference sequence). CDR3 DNA sequence: TGCAGTGCTTTTACCGGGGCCGAAGCTTTCTTT. Its translation: CSAFTGAEAFF.

J is TRBJ2-3 and V is TRBV12-5, with D tentatively TRBD1 (6 bases). Germline lookup yields CDR1 LGHNT and CDR2 FRNRAP. This CDR3 comprises 16 residues. Trimming removed 6 bases at V and 4 bases at J, with 20 bases between. The CDR3 protein is CASGVTGRGVPDTQYF. The CDR3 bases are TGTGCTAGTGGCGTTACAGGCAGGGGAGTCCCAGATACGCAGTATTTT.